The 17 T cell receptor beta chains reported below all come from one sample, sequenced in a study of T cells in narcolepsy. Libraries were prepared by immunoSEQ multiplex PCR; TCRdb keeps only in-frame clonotypes and omits some of them. The top ten clones hold around 21% of a sample with some 8,000 clones, about 63% of them seen once. Sequenced material: CD45RA- memory CD8+ T cells from PBMCs. These receptors were obtained from a human donor with narcolepsy.

Note on this clone: A read error may produce the germline difference seen at one junction end. This rearrangement joins TRBV6-6 to TRBJ1-1; 7 positions agree with TRBD1. The CDR3 has 13 residues. The V gene's germline CDR1 is MNHNY and CDR2 SVGAGI (reference sequence). The CDR3 nucleotides are TGCGCTACCGACCCCGGGACAGCGACTGAAGCTTTCTTT. This encodes CATDPGTATEAFF.

A single count supports this clone. This sequence joins TRBV27 and TRBJ2-5; TRBD1 matches 7 bases. This CDR3 is 14 amino acids long. The germline CDR1 and CDR2 sequences are MNHEY and SMNVEV (reference sequence). J lost 4 bases, V lost 5 bases, and 7 bases had no gene match. The CDR3 reads CASSMLGGAETQYF. CDR3 in DNA: TGTGCCAGCAGTATGTTAGGGGGCGCAGAGACCCAGTACTTC.

This clone appeared a single time. V is TRBV30 and J is TRBJ2-3, with D possibly being TRBD1 (5 bases). In germline, CDR1 is GTSNPN, CDR2 SVGIG (reference sequence). V was cut by 0 bases and J by 1 base, with 11 bases left in between. The CDR3 length is 15 residues. Here the CDR3 reads CAWSVSRVGTDTQYF. The DNA for the CDR3 is TGTGCCTGGAGTGTTTCCAGGGTGGGCACAGATACGCAGTATTTT.

The chain employs TRBV7-9 and TRBJ2-2; TRBD2 aligns across 9 bases. The CDR3 is made up of 16 amino acids. With 4 bases clipped from V and 3 bases from J, the junction kept 6 bases outside the gene matches. Germline V gene lookup returns CDR1 SEHNR and CDR2 FQNEAQ (reference sequence). For the CDR3, the DNA is TGTGCCAGCAGCTCACGCGGGGGGGTAGACACCGGGGAGCTGTTTTTT. Translating gives CASSSRGGVDTGELFF.

The chain has TRBV4-3 and TRBJ2-3, with a tentative D call TRBD2 (5 bases). There are 15 residues in the CDR3. Germline CDR1 reads LGHNA; CDR2 reads YSLEER. Trimming removed 0 bases from V and 3 bases from J, with 10 bases in between. CDR3 residues: CASSQERTRTDTQYF. The CDR3 DNA is TGCGCCAGCAGCCAAGAGAGGACTCGGACAGATACGCAGTATTTT.

With regard to this clone: An end of the junction does not agree with germline; a read error may underlie this. CDR3 sequence: CASSLMLEAQEAF. The CDR3 region has the DNA TGTGCCAGCAGCTTAATGCTCGAGGCACAAGAGGCTTTT. This chain connects TRBV5-6 to TRBJ1-4; D is undetermined. Per germline, CDR1 SGHDT and CDR2 YYEEEE. The length of the CDR3 is 13 residues. Together with reference TRBV5-6 and TRBJ1-4, the CDR3 gives the full variable domain: DAGVTQSPTHLIKTRGQQVTLRCSPKSGHDTVSWYQQALGQGPQFIFQYYEEEERQRGNFPDRFSGHQFPNYSSELNVNALLLGDSALYLCASSLMLEAQEAFGSGTQLSVL.

This clone has a handful of counts. This sequence joins TRBV6-5 and TRBJ2-1, with D unclear. The germline V gene has CDR1 MNHEY and CDR2 SVGAGI. The germline V and J ends were trimmed by 10 bases and 10 bases, with 20 bases remaining between them. CDR3 length equals 13 residues. CDR3 coding DNA: TGTGCCACCACGGACCCCCGCATTCAGGAGCAGTTCTTC. Amino acid sequence: CATTDPRIQEQFF.

The DNA of the CDR3 is TGTGCCAGCAGCTACCGGGCCGATAATTCACCCCTCCACTTT. Residues: CASSYRADNSPLHF. V is TRBV11-2 and J is TRBJ1-6; D unresolved. V was trimmed by 4 bases and J by 5 bases, leaving 9 bases between them. The CDR3 has 14 residues. The germline V gene has CDR1 SGHAT and CDR2 FQNNGV.

V usage is TRBV30 and J usage is TRBJ2-7, with 11 bases lining up with TRBD1. Germline V gene sequence: CDR1 GTSNPN, CDR2 SVGIG (reference sequence). V shed 1 base, J shed 5 bases, and the junction held 4 bases outside the gene matches. The CDR3 totals 14 residues. The CDR3 coding sequence is TGTGCCTGGAGTGGTGGACAGGGGGCGGACGAGCAGTACTTC. Translation: CAWSGGQGADEQYF.

The V call is TRBV11-3, the J call TRBJ2-1; the D gene is possibly TRBD1 (6 bases). The CDR3 consists of 14 residues. V was clipped by 7 bases and J by 7 bases, with 17 bases between them. Germline CDR1 SGHNT, CDR2 YENEEA. The CDR3 region has the DNA TGTGCCAGCAACGCCGACAGGTGGGATAATGAGCAGTTCTTC. Amino acids: CASNADRWDNEQFF.

This clone has just a few counts. The chain joins TRBV27 to TRBJ2-5, with D possibly TRBD1 on 7 matching bases. Germline V gene data show CDR1 as MNHEY and CDR2 as SMNVEV (reference sequence). The V and J ends lost 3 bases and 2 bases respectively, with 10 bases between them. This CDR3 region has 14 residues. The CDR3 loop reads CASSLGGQQETQYF. CDR3 nucleotide sequence: TGTGCCAGCAGTTTGGGGGGACAGCAAGAGACCCAGTACTTC.

Only a few counts were recorded for this clone. Only one base separates this from a far larger clonotype, so it likely reflects a read error. The sample has other DNA sequences that encode this CDR3 too. V gene TRBV4-3 combines with J gene TRBJ1-6; the match to TRBD1 covers 7 bases. V lost 1 base to trimming and J lost 8 bases; unmatched junction nucleotides: 5. Germline V gene data show CDR1 as LGHNA and CDR2 as YSLEER. The length of the CDR3 is 15 residues. CDR3 region: CASSQGRTGDSPLHF. Written as DNA, the CDR3 is TGCGCCAGCAGCCAAGGCAGGACAGGTGATTCACCCCTCCACTTT.

Sample share makes this clone medium-sized (0.01 to 0.1%). The chain joins TRBV9 to TRBJ2-3; tentatively, D is TRBD2 (6 bases). The CDR3 is made up of 16 amino acids. Trimming removed 7 bases at V and 3 bases at J, with 21 bases between. Per the germline V gene, CDR1 is SGDLS and CDR2 is YYNGEE. This CDR3 is CASSPGGSVGTDTQYF. CDR3 coding DNA: TGTGCCAGCTCGCCTGGAGGGAGCGTAGGAACAGATACGCAGTATTTT.

The CDR3 DNA sequence: TGTGCCAGCAGCCGGGAACACTTGCCTGAAGCTTTCTTT. Amino acid sequence: CASSREHLPEAFF. V usage is TRBV7-2 and J usage is TRBJ1-1; D ambiguous. The germline CDR1 and CDR2 sequences are SGHTA and FQGNSA. The CDR3 sequence is 13 residues long. Trimming took 5 bases from V and 6 from J, leaving 13 bases between them.

This clone was detected once. V is TRBV14 and J is TRBJ1-4, with 7 bases aligning to TRBD1. CDR3 length: 18 amino acids. V lost 4 bases and J lost 2; bases outside the gene matches: 13. From germline, CDR1 is SGHDN and CDR2 FVKESK. The CDR3 DNA reads TGTGCCAGCAGCCCCCCACGCACAGGGGAGGACACTAATGAAAAACTGTTTTTT. Amino acids: CASSPPRTGEDTNEKLFF.

This rearrangement joins TRBV7-4 to TRBJ2-1; 7 bases line up with TRBD1. The ends lost 1 base at V and 9 bases at J; junction bases unmatched: 6. Germline values: CDR1 SGHVT, CDR2 SQSDAQ. The CDR3 runs to 14 residues. In nucleotides, the CDR3 is TGTGCCAGCAGCTTAGAGACAGGGTCGGGTGAGCAGTTCTTC. Protein sequence: CASSLETGSGEQFF.

A word on this clone: Relative to the germline gene, one junction end is altered; a read error may explain this. Different DNA sequences within this sample yield the same CDR3. CDR3 sequence (DNA): TGTGCTAGCAGCGCCCGCTGGCTTCGTTATAGGGCAGATACGCAGTATTTT. Protein product: CASSARWLRYRADTQYF. The J gene is TRBJ2-3, the V gene TRBV11-2, with D unresolved. The CDR3 runs to 17 residues. The germline V gene has CDR1 SGHAT and CDR2 FQNNGV.